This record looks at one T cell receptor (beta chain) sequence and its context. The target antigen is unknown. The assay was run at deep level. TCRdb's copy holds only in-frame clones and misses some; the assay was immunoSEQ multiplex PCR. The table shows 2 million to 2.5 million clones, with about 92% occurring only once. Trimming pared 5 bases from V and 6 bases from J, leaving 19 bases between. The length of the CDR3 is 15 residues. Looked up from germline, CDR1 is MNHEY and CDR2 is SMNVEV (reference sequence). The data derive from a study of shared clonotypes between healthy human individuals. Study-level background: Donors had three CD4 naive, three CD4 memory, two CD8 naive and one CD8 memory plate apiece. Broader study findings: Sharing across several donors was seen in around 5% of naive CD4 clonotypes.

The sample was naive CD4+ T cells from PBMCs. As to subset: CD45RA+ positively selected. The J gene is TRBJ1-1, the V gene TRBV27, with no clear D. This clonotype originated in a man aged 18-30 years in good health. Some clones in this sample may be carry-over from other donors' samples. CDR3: CASSTRREPPPEAFF. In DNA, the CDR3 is TGTGCCAGCAGTACACGCCGGGAACCACCCCCTGAAGCTTTCTTT.